The sequence of this T cell receptor (beta chain) was determined in a study of Graves' ophthalmopathy and Graves' hyperthyroidism. RNA served as the template for amplifying TCR beta CDR3 regions. Second-round multiplex PCR came after a first-round RT-PCR that employed HTBI primers. TCRdb re-derived calls from the multiplex PCR reads in MiXCR, one entry per CDR3 protein. Among 1 million to 1.3 million distinct CDR3 sequences, less than 45% were seen once, and the ten largest hold around 10%. Hyperthyroidism patients were newly diagnosed, under 2 months' duration, aged 18 to 65. Exclusion criteria comprised other autoimmune diseases, uncontrolled infections, pregnancy or lactation in patients. The diagnostic workup employed clinical symptoms, serum thyroxine, TRAb, thyroid ultrasound and orbital computed tomography. Whole-study findings and limits: Blood repertoires reportedly contained most expanded thyroid clonotypes above 0.001 frequency.

In the case of this clonotype: Its antigen is as yet unknown.

Sequenced: peripheral blood or thyroid tissue (not recorded which). The receptor comes from an adult man with Graves' hyperthyroidism.

CDR3 sequence: CASSDGRVVPGELFF. CDR3 in DNA: TGTGCCAGCAGCGACGGACGTGTGGTTCCCGGGGAGCTGTTTTTT. V is TRBV7-9 and J is TRBJ2-2; D ambiguous. The CDR3 is made up of 15 amino acids. Trimming stripped 5 bases from V and 6 bases from J, with 16 bases between. Germline loops: CDR1 SEHNR, CDR2 FQNEAQ (reference sequence).